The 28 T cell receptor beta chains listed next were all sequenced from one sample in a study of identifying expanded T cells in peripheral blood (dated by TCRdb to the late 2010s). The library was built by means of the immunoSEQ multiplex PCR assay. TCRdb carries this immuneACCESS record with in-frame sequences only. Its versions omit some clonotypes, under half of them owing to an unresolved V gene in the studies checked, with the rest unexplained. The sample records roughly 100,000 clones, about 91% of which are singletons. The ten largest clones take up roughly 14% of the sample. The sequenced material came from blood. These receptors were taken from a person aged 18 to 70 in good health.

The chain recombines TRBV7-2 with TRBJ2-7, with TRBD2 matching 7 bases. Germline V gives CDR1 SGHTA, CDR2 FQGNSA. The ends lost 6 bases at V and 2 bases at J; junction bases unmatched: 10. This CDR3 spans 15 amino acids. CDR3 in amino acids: CASRRPGGETYEQYF. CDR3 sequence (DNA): TGTGCCAGCAGAAGACCGGGAGGAGAAACCTACGAGCAGTACTTC.

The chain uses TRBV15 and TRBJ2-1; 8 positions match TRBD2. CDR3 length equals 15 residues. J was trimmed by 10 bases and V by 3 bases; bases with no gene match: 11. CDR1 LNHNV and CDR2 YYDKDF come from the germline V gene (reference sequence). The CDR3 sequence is CATSSPGTSQREQFF. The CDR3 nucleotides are TGTGCCACCAGCAGTCCCGGGACTAGTCAAAGGGAGCAGTTCTTC.

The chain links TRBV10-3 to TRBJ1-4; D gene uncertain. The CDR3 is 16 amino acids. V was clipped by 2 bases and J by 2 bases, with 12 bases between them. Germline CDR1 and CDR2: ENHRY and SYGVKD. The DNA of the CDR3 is TGTGCCATCAGTGAGAGCGGCGCAGCTACTAATGAAAAACTGTTTTTT. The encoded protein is CAISESGAATNEKLFF.

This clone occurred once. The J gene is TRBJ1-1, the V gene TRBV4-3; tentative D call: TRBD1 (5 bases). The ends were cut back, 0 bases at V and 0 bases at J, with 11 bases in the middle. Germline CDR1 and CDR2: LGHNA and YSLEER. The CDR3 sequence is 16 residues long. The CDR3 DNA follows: TGCGCCAGCAGCCAAGATGCAATGACAGTGAACACTGAAGCTTTCTTT. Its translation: CASSQDAMTVNTEAFF.

The CDR3 is CASSEGGIEEKLFF. DNA of the CDR3: TGTGCCAGCAGTGAAGGGGGCATAGAGGAAAAACTGTTTTTT. The rearrangement joins TRBV6-5 to TRBJ1-4; 7 bases align to TRBD1. This CDR3 comprises 14 residues. In germline, CDR1 is MNHEY, CDR2 SVGAGI. Unmatched junction bases numbered 8, after V lost 5 bases and J lost 8 bases.

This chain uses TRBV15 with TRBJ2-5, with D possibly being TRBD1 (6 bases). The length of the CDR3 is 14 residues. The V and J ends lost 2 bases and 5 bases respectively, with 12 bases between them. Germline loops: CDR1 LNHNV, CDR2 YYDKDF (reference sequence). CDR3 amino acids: CATSRNDRGETQYF. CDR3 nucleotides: TGTGCCACCAGCAGAAATGATAGGGGGGAGACCCAGTACTTC.

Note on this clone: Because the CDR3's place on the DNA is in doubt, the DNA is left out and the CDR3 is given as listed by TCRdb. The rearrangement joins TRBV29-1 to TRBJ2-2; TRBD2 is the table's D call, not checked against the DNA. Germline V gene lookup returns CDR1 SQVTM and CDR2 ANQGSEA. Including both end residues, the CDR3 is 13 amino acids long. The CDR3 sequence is CSVVVGRPGSCFF.

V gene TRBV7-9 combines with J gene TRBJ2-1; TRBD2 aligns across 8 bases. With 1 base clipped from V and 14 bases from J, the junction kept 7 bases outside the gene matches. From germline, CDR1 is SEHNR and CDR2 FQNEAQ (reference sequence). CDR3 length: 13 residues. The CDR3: CASSLVTGGSEFF. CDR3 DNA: TGTGCCAGCAGCTTAGTCACGGGAGGGTCCGAGTTCTTC.

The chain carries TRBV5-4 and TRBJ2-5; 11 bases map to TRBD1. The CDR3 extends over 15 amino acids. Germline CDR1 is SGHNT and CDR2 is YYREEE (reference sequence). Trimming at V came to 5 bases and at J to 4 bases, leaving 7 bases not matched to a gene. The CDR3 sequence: CASRLRTGGLETQYF. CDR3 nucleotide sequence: TGTGCCAGCAGACTTCGGACAGGGGGCCTAGAGACCCAGTACTTC.

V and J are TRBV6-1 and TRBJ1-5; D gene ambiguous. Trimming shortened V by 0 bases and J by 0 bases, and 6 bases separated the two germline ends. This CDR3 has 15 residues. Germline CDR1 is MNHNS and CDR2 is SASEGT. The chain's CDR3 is CASSEAYNSNQPQHF. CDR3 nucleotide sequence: TGTGCCAGCAGTGAAGCCTACAATAGCAATCAGCCCCAGCATTTT.

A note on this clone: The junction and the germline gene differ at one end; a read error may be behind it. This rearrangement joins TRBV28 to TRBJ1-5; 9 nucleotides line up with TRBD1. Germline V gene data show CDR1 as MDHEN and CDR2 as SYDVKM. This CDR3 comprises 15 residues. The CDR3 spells CACSPDRGSNQPQHF. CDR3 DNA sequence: TGTGCCTGCAGCCCGGACAGGGGTAGCAATCAGCCCCAGCATTTT.

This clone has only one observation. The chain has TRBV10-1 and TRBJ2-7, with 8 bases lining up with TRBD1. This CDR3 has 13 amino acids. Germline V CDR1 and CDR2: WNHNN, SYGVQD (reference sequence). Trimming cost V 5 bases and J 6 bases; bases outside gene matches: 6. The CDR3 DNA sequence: TGCGCCAGCAGTACCGGACAGGGAATCGAGCAGTACTTC. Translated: CASSTGQGIEQYF.

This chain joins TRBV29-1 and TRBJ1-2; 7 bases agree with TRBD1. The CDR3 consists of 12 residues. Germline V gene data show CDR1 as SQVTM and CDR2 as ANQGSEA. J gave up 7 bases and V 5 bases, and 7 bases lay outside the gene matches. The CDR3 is CSVPDRATGYTF. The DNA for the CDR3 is TGCAGCGTTCCCGACAGGGCAACTGGCTACACCTTC.

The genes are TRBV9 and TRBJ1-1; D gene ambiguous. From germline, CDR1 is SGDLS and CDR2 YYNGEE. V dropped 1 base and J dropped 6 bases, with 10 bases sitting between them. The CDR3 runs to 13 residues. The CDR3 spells CASSVREGAEAFF. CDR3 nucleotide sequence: TGTGCCAGCAGCGTAAGAGAAGGTGCTGAAGCTTTCTTT.

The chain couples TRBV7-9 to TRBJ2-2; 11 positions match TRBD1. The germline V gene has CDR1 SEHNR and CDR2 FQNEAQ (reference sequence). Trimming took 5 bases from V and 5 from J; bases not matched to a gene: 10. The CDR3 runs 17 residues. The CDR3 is CASSTLGQGEGTGELFF. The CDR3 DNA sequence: TGTGCCAGCAGCACCCTGGGACAGGGGGAAGGTACCGGGGAGCTGTTTTTT.

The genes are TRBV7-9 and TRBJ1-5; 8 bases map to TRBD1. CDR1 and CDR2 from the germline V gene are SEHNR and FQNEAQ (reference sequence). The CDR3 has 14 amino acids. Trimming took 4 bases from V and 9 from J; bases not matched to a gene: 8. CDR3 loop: CASSSPGQVSPQHF. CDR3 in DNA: TGTGCCAGCAGCTCACCGGGACAGGTATCGCCCCAGCATTTT.

Here the CDR3 reads CAWRDPAGSARNTQYF. The CDR3 DNA follows: TGTGCCTGGAGGGACCCCGCAGGATCTGCCAGAAATACGCAGTATTTT. The chain couples TRBV30 to TRBJ2-3, with unresolved D. The CDR3 is 16 amino acids. The V end lost 3 bases, the J end lost 7 bases, and 23 bases lay between the germline ends. Germline V gene sequence: CDR1 GTSNPN, CDR2 SVGIG (reference sequence).

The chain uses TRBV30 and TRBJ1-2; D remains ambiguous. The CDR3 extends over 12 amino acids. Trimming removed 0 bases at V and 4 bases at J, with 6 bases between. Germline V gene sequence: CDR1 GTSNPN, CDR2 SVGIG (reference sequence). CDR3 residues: CAWSVSVYGYTF. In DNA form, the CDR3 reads TGTGCCTGGAGTGTCTCAGTCTATGGCTACACCTTC.

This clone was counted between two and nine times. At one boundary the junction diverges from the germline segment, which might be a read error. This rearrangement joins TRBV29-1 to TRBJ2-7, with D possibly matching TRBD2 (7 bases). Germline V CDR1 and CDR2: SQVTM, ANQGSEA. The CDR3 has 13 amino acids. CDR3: CSVESGGSDEQYF. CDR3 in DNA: TGCAGCGTTGAATCGGGGGGCTCCGACGAGCAGTACTTC.

CDR3 residues: CASSYRYNSYEQYF. CDR3 DNA sequence: TGTGCCAGCAGTTACAGGTACAACTCCTACGAGCAGTACTTC. V is TRBV6-5 and J is TRBJ2-7; no reliable D call. CDR1 and CDR2 (germline): MNHEY, SVGAGI. CDR3 size: 14 residues. Trimming shortened V by 2 bases and J by 0 bases, and 8 bases separated the two germline ends.

The CDR3 DNA sequence: TGTGCCAGCAGTGACTTGGCAGAAAAACTGTTTTTT. This encodes CASSDLAEKLFF. The gene calls are TRBV2 and TRBJ1-4; D is unresolved. The CDR3 spans 12 residues. Deletions cut 3 bases from V and 8 bases from J, with 7 bases between. Germline assignment: CDR1 SNHLY and CDR2 FYNNEI.

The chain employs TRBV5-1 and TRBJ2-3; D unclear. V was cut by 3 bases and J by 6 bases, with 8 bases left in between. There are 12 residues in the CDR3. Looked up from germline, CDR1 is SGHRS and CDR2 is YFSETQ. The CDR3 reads CASSSPVDTQYF. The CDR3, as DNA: TGCGCCAGCAGCTCTCCTGTGGATACGCAGTATTTT.

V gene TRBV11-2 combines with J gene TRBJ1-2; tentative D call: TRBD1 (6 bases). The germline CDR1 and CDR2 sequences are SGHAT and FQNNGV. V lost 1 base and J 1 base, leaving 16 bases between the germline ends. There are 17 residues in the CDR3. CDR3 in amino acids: CASSLGAGQPVNYGYTF. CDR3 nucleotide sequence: TGTGCCAGCAGCTTAGGTGCCGGACAGCCCGTTAACTATGGCTACACCTTC. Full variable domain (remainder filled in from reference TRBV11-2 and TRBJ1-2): EAGVAQSPRYKIIEKRQSVAFWCNPISGHATLYWYQQILGQGPKLLIQFQNNGVVDDSQLPKDRFSAERLKGVDSTLKIQPAKLEDSAVYLCASSLGAGQPVNYGYTFGSGTRLTVV.

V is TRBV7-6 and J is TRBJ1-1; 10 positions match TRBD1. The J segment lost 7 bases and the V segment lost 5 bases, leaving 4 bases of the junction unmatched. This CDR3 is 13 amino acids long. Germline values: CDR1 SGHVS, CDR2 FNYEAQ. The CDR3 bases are TGTGCCAGCAGCCAGACAGGGGGCGATGAAGCTTTCTTT. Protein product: CASSQTGGDEAFF.

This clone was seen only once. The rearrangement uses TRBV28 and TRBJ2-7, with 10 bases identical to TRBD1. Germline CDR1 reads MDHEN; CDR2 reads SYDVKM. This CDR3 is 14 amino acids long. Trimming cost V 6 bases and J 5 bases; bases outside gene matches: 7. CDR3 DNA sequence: TGTGCCAGCAGCCCTTCGACAGGGGGCAACGAGCAGTACTTC. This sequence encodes CASSPSTGGNEQYF.

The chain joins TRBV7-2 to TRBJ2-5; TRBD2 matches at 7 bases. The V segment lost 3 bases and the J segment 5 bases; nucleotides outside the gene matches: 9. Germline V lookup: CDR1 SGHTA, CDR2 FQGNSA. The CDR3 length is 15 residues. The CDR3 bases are TGTGCCAGCAGCTTGGGGGACTACCTAAGGGAGACCCAGTACTTC. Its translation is CASSLGDYLRETQYF.

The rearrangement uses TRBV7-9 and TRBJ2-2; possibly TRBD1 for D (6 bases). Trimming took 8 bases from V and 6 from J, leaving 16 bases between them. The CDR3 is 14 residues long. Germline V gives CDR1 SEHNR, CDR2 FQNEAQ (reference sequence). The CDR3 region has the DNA TGTGCCAGCGAGGGGCAGGGGCGGGCCGGGGAGCTGTTTTTT. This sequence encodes CASEGQGRAGELFF.

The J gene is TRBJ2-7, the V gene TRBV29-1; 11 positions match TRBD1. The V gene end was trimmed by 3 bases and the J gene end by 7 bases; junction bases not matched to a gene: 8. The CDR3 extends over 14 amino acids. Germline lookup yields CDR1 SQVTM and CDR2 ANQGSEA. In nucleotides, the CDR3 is TGCAGCGTTGACCGGACAGGGGGCGCGGGTGAGCAGTACTTC. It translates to CSVDRTGGAGEQYF.